These 26 T cell receptor beta chains were sequenced from one sample in a study of a mutant IDH1 vaccine in newly diagnosed glioma. Generated by immunoSEQ multiplex PCR, the TCRdb table keeps only in-frame clones and is missing some. This sample carries about 33,000 clones, 70% to 90% of them seen once, and the ten largest clones take more than 2.5%. Their antigens are not known. Time point meaning: week 23, last vaccination. The vaccine gave 300 ug of a 20-mer mutant IDH1 peptide subcutaneously per dose. Source: PBMCs, taken from a glioma patient whose treatment included an IDH1 peptide vaccine. All receptors come from a middle-aged man with glioma.

This chain uses TRBV14 with TRBJ2-4, with a possible D match to TRBD2 (6 bases). Trimming cost V 1 base and J 9 bases, with 10 bases left between them. Germline lookup yields CDR1 SGHDN and CDR2 FVKESK. The CDR3 consists of 13 residues. CDR3 in DNA: TGTGCCAGCAGCCAAGTGGCGGGACCCATTCAGTACTTC. Translation gives CASSQVAGPIQYF.

V and J are TRBV5-1 and TRBJ2-7; possibly TRBD1 for D (6 bases). Deletions cut 3 bases from V and 3 bases from J, with 10 bases between. Germline lookup yields CDR1 SGHRS and CDR2 YFSETQ. This CDR3 spans 13 amino acids. CDR3 sequence (DNA): TGCGCCAGCAGCTGGGAACAGGGCTACGAGCAGTACTTC. Its protein is CASSWEQGYEQYF.

The table lists this clone with a few counts. J is TRBJ1-2 and V is TRBV5-4; 9 positions agree with TRBD1. The V gene's germline CDR1 is SGHNT and CDR2 YYREEE (reference sequence). Germline trimming cut 3 bases from V and 1 base from J; bases unmatched to any gene: 7. The CDR3 totals 16 residues. This CDR3 is CASSSTGGPYNYGYTF. The CDR3 DNA follows: TGTGCCAGCAGCTCGACAGGGGGGCCCTATAACTATGGCTACACCTTC.

The chain has TRBV11-2 and TRBJ1-2, with D unclear. The CDR3 runs 14 residues. The V gene's germline CDR1 is SGHAT and CDR2 FQNNGV. V was cut by 2 bases and J by 8 bases, with 15 bases left in between. CDR3 loop: CASSLSGIMYGYTF. Written as DNA, the CDR3 is TGTGCCAGCAGCTTAAGTGGCATAATGTACGGCTACACCTTC.

The chain is built from TRBV4-3 and TRBJ2-7; 11 bases are a match to TRBD1. Germline V lookup: CDR1 LGHNA, CDR2 YSLEER. The junction had 4 bases not matched to a gene; V was cut back by 0 bases and J by 3 bases. This CDR3 region has 16 residues. The CDR3 is CASSQEFGTGGYEQYF. CDR3 DNA sequence: TGCGCCAGCAGCCAAGAGTTCGGGACAGGGGGCTACGAGCAGTACTTC.

The chain uses TRBV6-5 and TRBJ2-2, with D perhaps TRBD2 (6 bases). The V and J ends lost 5 bases and 8 bases respectively, with 15 bases between them. The V gene's germline CDR1 is MNHEY and CDR2 SVGAGI. This CDR3 has 14 residues. The CDR3 region is CASSPPGARGELFF. DNA for the CDR3: TGTGCCAGCAGTCCTCCGGGAGCCCGGGGGGAGCTGTTTTTT.

This clone has just a few counts. V and J are TRBV2 and TRBJ2-1; D is perhaps TRBD2 (5 bases). The germline CDR1 and CDR2 sequences are SNHLY and FYNNEI. V lost 8 bases and J lost 3, with 17 bases in between. This CDR3 region has 15 residues. The CDR3 DNA follows: TGTGCCAGCCATTGGGGAGCCGAACTCTACAATGAGCAGTTCTTC. Translating it yields CASHWGAELYNEQFF.

This clone has just one count. The chain combines TRBV7-9 with TRBJ1-2; D unclear. With 2 bases removed from V and 1 base from J, the gap between germline ends came to 8 bases. The CDR3 sequence is 14 residues long. CDR1 and CDR2 from the germline V gene are SEHNR and FQNEAQ (reference sequence). CDR3 loop: CASSLYGDNYGYTF. The CDR3 region has the DNA TGTGCCAGCAGCTTATACGGGGATAACTATGGCTACACCTTC.

This chain connects TRBV5-4 to TRBJ2-5, with a weak D call TRBD2 (7 bases). Germline V gene sequence: CDR1 SGHNT, CDR2 YYREEE (reference sequence). This CDR3 comprises 13 residues. V was pared by 1 base and J by 5 bases, with 9 bases between. The CDR3 nucleotides are TGTGCCAGCAGCTTGCGGGGGGCGGAGACCCAGTACTTC. Amino acid sequence: CASSLRGAETQYF.

The J gene is TRBJ1-5, the V gene TRBV19; 11 bases fit TRBD1. The CDR3 extends over 16 amino acids. The V segment lost 5 bases and the J segment 4 bases; nucleotides outside the gene matches: 7. The germline V gene has CDR1 LNHDA and CDR2 SQIVND (reference sequence). The CDR3 DNA follows: TGTGCCAGTAGTGACCGGGACAGGGGGGATAATCAGCCCCAGCATTTT. It specifies CASSDRDRGDNQPQHF.

This clone was observed a single time. The chain is built from TRBV19 and TRBJ1-5; no clear D gene. Germline CDR1 LNHDA, CDR2 SQIVND (reference sequence). This CDR3 has 14 amino acids. Trimming left V 10 bases short and J 5 bases short, with 18 bases between. The CDR3 DNA sequence: TGTGCCACAAGTAGAGATAGCCCGGATCAGCCCCAGCATTTT. Protein product: CATSRDSPDQPQHF.

The genes are TRBV5-1 and TRBJ2-7; 9 positions match TRBD1. The CDR3 runs to 13 residues. V dropped 5 bases and J dropped 6; count of bases not matched to a gene: 6. Germline CDR1 SGHRS, CDR2 YFSETQ. The CDR3 DNA sequence: TGCGCCAGCAGTCGTACAGGGGGCAGCGAGCAGTACGTC. It yields the protein CASSRTGGSEQYV.

J is TRBJ2-5 and V is TRBV29-1; 7 bases are a match to TRBD2. In germline, CDR1 is SQVTM, CDR2 ANQGSEA. The CDR3 has 12 residues. Trimming cost V 5 bases and J 1 base; bases outside gene matches: 1. CDR3 DNA: TGCAGCGTTTCTAGCGGCCAAGAGACCCAGTACTTC. Protein: CSVSSGQETQYF.

The rearrangement links TRBV6-4 to TRBJ1-1; D is undetermined. Germline CDR1 reads MRHNA; CDR2 reads SNTAGT. Trimming removed 2 bases at V and 1 base at J, with 8 bases between. The CDR3 extends over 14 amino acids. CDR3 sequence: CASSDGSPNTEAFF. As DNA, the CDR3 is TGTGCCAGCAGTGACGGGAGTCCGAACACTGAAGCTTTCTTT.

This clone appeared once. The chain couples TRBV11-2 to TRBJ2-5; TRBD2 matches 9 bases. The trim removed 0 bases at V and 1 base at J, leaving 6 bases unmatched. The CDR3 covers 17 residues. Looked up from germline, CDR1 is SGHAT and CDR2 is FQNNGV. The CDR3 protein is CASSLDLASGIQETQYF. CDR3 sequence (DNA): TGTGCCAGCAGCTTAGATCTTGCTAGCGGGATCCAAGAGACCCAGTACTTC. Filled out from reference TRBV11-2 and TRBJ2-5, the complete variable domain reads EAGVAQSPRYKIIEKRQSVAFWCNPISGHATLYWYQQILGQGPKLLIQFQNNGVVDDSQLPKDRFSAERLKGVDSTLKIQPAKLEDSAVYLCASSLDLASGIQETQYFGPGTRLLVL.

The rearrangement uses TRBV25-1 and TRBJ2-5, with D tentatively TRBD2 (6 bases). The last part of the DNA fits TRBJ2-7 better; the J call may be wrong. Germline values: CDR1 MGHDK, CDR2 SYGVNS. The CDR3 runs to 14 residues. CDR3 sequence reads: CASSNPGEIYEQYF. The CDR3 bases are TGTGCCAGCAGTAATCCGGGAGAAATCTACGAGCAGTACTTC.

The gene calls are TRBV13 and TRBJ1-2; 12 bases align to TRBD1. This CDR3 spans 16 amino acids. Germline lookup yields CDR1 PRHDT and CDR2 FYEKMQ (reference sequence). The trim removed 1 base at V and 6 bases at J, leaving 6 bases unmatched. The DNA of the CDR3 is TGTGCCAGCAGCTTAGCCCGGGACAGGGGGCGTGATGGCTACACCTTC. It translates to CASSLARDRGRDGYTF.

The DNA of the CDR3 is TGTGCCAGCAGCCGGGGACAGGGGGCGAATGAAAAACTGTTTTTT. It yields the protein CASSRGQGANEKLFF. The chain recombines TRBV5-4 with TRBJ1-4, with 12 bases aligning to TRBD1. CDR1 and CDR2 from the germline V gene are SGHNT and YYREEE (reference sequence). This CDR3 spans 15 amino acids. With V trimmed by 4 bases and J by 5 bases, 3 bases remained unmatched.

The rearrangement uses TRBV10-3 and TRBJ1-3; 7 bases align to TRBD1. CDR3 length: 16 amino acids. Germline lookup yields CDR1 ENHRY and CDR2 SYGVKD. V shed 2 bases and J 2 bases; nucleotides not matched to a gene: 6. This chain's CDR3 is CAISEPGQAAGNTIYF. CDR3 in DNA: TGTGCCATCAGTGAGCCAGGACAGGCCGCTGGAAACACCATATATTTT.

The chain has TRBV11-2 and TRBJ2-7; D gene ambiguous. V was shortened by 1 base and J by 3 bases, with 10 bases between the two germline ends. The V gene's germline CDR1 is SGHAT and CDR2 FQNNGV. The CDR3 totals 14 residues. CDR3 nucleotides: TGTGCCAGCAGCTTAGTGGGCCGGATCTACGAGCAGTACTTC. This translates into CASSLVGRIYEQYF.

J is TRBJ2-7 and V is TRBV18; TRBD2 is a possible D gene (5 bases). Between the trimmed V and J ends, which lost 2 bases and 7 bases, there was a span of 12 bases. CDR1 is KGHSH, CDR2 LQKENI, per germline. This CDR3 has 13 amino acids. As DNA, the CDR3 is TGTGCCAGCTCACCAGGCCAACTAGGGGAGCAGTACTTC. Its translation: CASSPGQLGEQYF.

This clone has a single count. The chain carries TRBV30 and TRBJ1-5; D may be TRBD1 (6 bases). The CDR3 is made up of 13 amino acids. Germline assignment: CDR1 GTSNPN and CDR2 SVGIG (reference sequence). The V and J ends lost 1 base and 7 bases respectively, with 11 bases between them. Written as DNA, the CDR3 is TGTGCCTGGAGTGGCAGGGGAGACCAGCCCCAGCATTTT. This gives the protein CAWSGRGDQPQHF.

The chain carries TRBV7-9 and TRBJ2-4; the D is unclear. The CDR3 has 16 residues. V was clipped by 3 bases and J by 3 bases, with 15 bases between them. The germline CDR1 and CDR2 sequences are SEHNR and FQNEAQ (reference sequence). CDR3 region: CASSFTMAVGKNIQYF. The CDR3 nucleotides read TGTGCCAGCAGCTTCACTATGGCGGTTGGCAAAAACATTCAGTACTTC.

The chain links TRBV9 to TRBJ2-2; D could derive from TRBD1 or TRBD2 (6 bases each). Germline V gene lookup returns CDR1 SGDLS and CDR2 YYNGEE. The CDR3 extends over 17 amino acids. Between the trimmed V and J ends, which lost 1 base and 2 bases, there was a span of 15 bases. DNA of the CDR3: TGTGCCAGCAGCGTATCAGGAAGGGGGGCCAACACCGGGGAGCTGTTTTTT. Its translation is CASSVSGRGANTGELFF. Together with reference TRBV9 and TRBJ2-2, the CDR3 gives the full variable domain: DSGVTQTPKHLITATGQRVTLRCSPRSGDLSVYWYQQSLDQGLQFLIQYYNGEERAKGNILERFSAQQFPDLHSELNLSSLELGDSALYFCASSVSGRGANTGELFFGEGSRLTVL.

The chain has TRBV5-6 and TRBJ2-5; 12 bases match TRBD2. Germline-derived CDR1 and CDR2 are SGHDT and YYEEEE. The ends lost 0 bases at V and 3 bases at J; junction bases unmatched: 6. This CDR3 is 17 amino acids long. The CDR3 protein is CASSLGLAGVYEETQYF. The CDR3, as DNA: TGTGCCAGCAGCTTGGGACTAGCGGGGGTCTATGAAGAGACCCAGTACTTC.

The chain carries TRBV6-1 and TRBJ1-3; D not resolved. This CDR3 is built from 13 residues. V was pared by 1 base and J by 6 bases, with 7 bases between. The germline gives CDR1 MNHNS, CDR2 SASEGT. CDR3 amino acids: CASSEGPPNTIYF. The DNA for the CDR3 is TGTGCCAGCAGTGAAGGACCACCAAACACCATATATTTT.